A selection of T cell receptor beta chains follows, all from one sample in a study of cytomegalovirus exposure and HLA in healthy donors. Using immunoSEQ multiplex PCR, the repertoire was profiled, and TCRdb retains in-frame clones only, with some absent. The sample records fewer than 200,000 clones, around 79% being singletons. Input material: PBMCs. These receptors were obtained from a female donor in good health and CMV-seronegative. CDR3s include the opening cysteine and the closing phenylalanine or tryptophan. D genes are given only for firm matches. Not all rows give a size; the values are once, few, many and, for expanded clones, a class.

V gene	clone size	D gene	J gene	CDR3 DNA	CDR3 protein
TRBV5-1	NA	NA	TRBJ2-5	TGCGCCAGCAGCTTGGGGCCAATGGGGGCCCAAGAGACCCAGTACTTC	CASSLGPMGAQETQYF
TRBV18	NA	TRBD1	TRBJ2-3	TGTGCCAGCTCACCAGTTGCAGGGGGAACAGATACGCAGTATTTT	CASSPVAGGTDTQYF
TRBV7-8	NA	TRBD1	TRBJ1-3	TGTGCCAGCAGCTTCAAGGGACAGACCCGTCCCTTCTCTGGAAACACCATATATTTT	CASSFKGQTRPFSGNTIYF
TRBV7-3	once	NA	TRBJ2-3	TGTGCCAGCAGCTTATCCACCCCAGGATCGCAGTATTTT	CASSLSTPGSQYF
TRBV14	NA	NA	TRBJ2-3	TGTGCCTCCCAGGGGGGCCGGAGCACAGATACGCAGTATTTT	CASQGGRSTDTQYF
TRBV11-1	NA	NA	TRBJ2-6	TGTGCCAGCAGCGCACAGGGTGGGAGCGCTGGGGCCAACGTCCTGACTTTC	CASSAQGGSAGANVLTF
TRBV13	NA	TRBD1	TRBJ2-3	TGTGCCAGCAGCGGGGGGGACAGGGGAGATACGCAGTATTTT	CASSGGDRGDTQYF
TRBV25-1	NA	TRBD2	TRBJ2-3	TGTGCCAGCAGTGACTATTATGGGACTAGCGGGGGGACAGATACGCAGTATTTT	CASSDYYGTSGGTDTQYF
TRBV27	few	TRBD2	TRBJ2-7	TGTGCCAGCCGAAGACCGGGACTAGCGGGGGGGGATAGCTCCTACGAGCAGTACTTC	CASRRPGLAGGDSSYEQYF
TRBV19	NA	NA	TRBJ1-2	TGTGCCAGTAGTATGGGCAGTAACTATGGCTACACCTTC	CASSMGSNYGYTF
TRBV4-3	NA	NA	TRBJ1-2	TGCGTCAGCAGCCGAGGGCGGGGGGAATATGGCTACACCTTC	CVSSRGRGEYGYTF
TRBV18	NA	NA	TRBJ2-4	TGTGCCAGCTTCCCCGGACAGATTACCCCTCTAGCCAAAAACATTCAGTACTTC	CASFPGQITPLAKNIQYF
TRBV9	NA	TRBD2	TRBJ2-3	TGTGCCAGCACCGGGACTAGTCCCCCAGATACGCAGTATTTT	CASTGTSPPDTQYF
TRBV18	NA	TRBD1	TRBJ1-2	TGTGCCAGCTCACCACCCGGGACAGGGGGCAGCTATGGCTACACCTTC	CASSPPGTGGSYGYTF
TRBV7-3	few	TRBD1	TRBJ2-7	TGTGCCAGCAGCTCCCGGGACAGCTACGAGCAGTACTTC	CASSSRDSYEQYF
TRBV15	few	NA	TRBJ1-5	TGTGCCACCAGCCGCCCGGGGGGACAGCCCCAGCATTTT	CATSRPGGQPQHF
TRBV6-1	NA	TRBD1	TRBJ1-4	TGTGCCAGCAGAACCGCCGGGACAGGGTCGGAAAAACTGTTTTTT	CASRTAGTGSEKLFF
TRBV6-5	NA	TRBD1	TRBJ1-6	TGTGCCAGCAGTTATGGGGACAGTAATTCACCCCTCCACTTT	CASSYGDSNSPLHF
TRBV30	NA	NA	TRBJ1-5	TGTGCCTGGAGGGGGGCAGGGTGGAATCAGCCCCAGCATTTT	CAWRGAGWNQPQHF
TRBV7-2	NA	NA	TRBJ1-6	TGTGCCAGCAGTCTCTTGGACGGGGGGAATTCACCCCTCCACTTT	CASSLLDGGNSPLHF
TRBV2	once	NA	TRBJ2-2	TGTGCCAGCAGGTTACACCCAGCGGGGGAGCTGTTTTTT	CASRLHPAGELFF
TRBV19	NA	TRBD1	TRBJ1-2	TGTGCCAGTAGTATAGATGGACAGGGGTTCGGCTACACCTTC	CASSIDGQGFGYTF
TRBV7-3	NA	NA	TRBJ1-1	TGTGCCAGCAGCTTTTCAGCAGGCGCTGAAGCTTTCTTT	CASSFSAGAEAFF
TRBV29-1	NA	TRBD1	TRBJ1-5	TGCAGCGCGGGACAGGGGAATCAGCCCCAGCATTTT	CSAGQGNQPQHF
TRBV4-1	NA	NA	TRBJ2-7	TGCGCCAGCAGCCGACAGGACAGTTCCTACGAGCAGTACTTC	CASSRQDSSYEQYF
TRBV19	few	NA	TRBJ2-1	TGTGCCAGTAGTACTCCGGGACTCGATTACAATGAGCAGTTCTTC	CASSTPGLDYNEQFF
TRBV27	few	NA	TRBJ1-2	TGTGCCAGCAGTTTTGGGGGGAGGGATGGCTACACCTTC	CASSFGGRDGYTF
TRBV11-2	NA	NA	TRBJ1-1	TGTGCCAGCAGCCCTTGGTCGGGGACTGAAGCTTTCTTT	CASSPWSGTEAFF
TRBV7-3	NA	NA	TRBJ1-4	TGTGCCAGCAGCAAAACAGGGACGAGGGGTGAAAAACTGTTTTTT	CASSKTGTRGEKLFF
TRBV6-1	NA	NA	TRBJ1-3	TGTGCCGGCAGTGAGCAGGCCGTAAGCCTAGGAAACACCATATATTTT	CAGSEQAVSLGNTIYF
TRBV7-3	NA	NA	TRBJ2-7	TGTGCCAGCAGCTTGGCAGGGGCCTACGAGCAGTACTTC	CASSLAGAYEQYF
TRBV7-3	NA	TRBD1	TRBJ2-5	TGTGCCAGCAGCACAACAGGGGGCATCAGTGAGACCCAGTACTTC	CASSTTGGISETQYF
TRBV10-2	NA	NA	TRBJ2-5	TGCGCCAGCAGTGAGCCTAAATGGGAGCAGTACTTC	CASSEPKWEQYF
TRBV29-1	NA	NA	TRBJ1-1	TGCAGCGTTGAAGATGGCGGGGATCTGAACACTGAAGCTTTCTTT	CSVEDGGDLNTEAFF
TRBV11-1	few	NA	TRBJ2-7	TGTGCCAGCAGCTTTGGCGGAACAGGGTCTTGGGAGCAGTACTTC	CASSFGGTGSWEQYF
TRBV20-1	NA	NA	TRBJ1-1	TGCATGAGGGCAGGCCACCAAGCTTTCTTT	CMRAGHQAFF
TRBV18	NA	TRBD2	TRBJ2-1	TGTGCCAGCTCACCAAGGACTAGCGGGAGGCTTGGCAATGAGCAGTTCTTC	CASSPRTSGRLGNEQFF
TRBV6-6	NA	TRBD1	TRBJ1-4	TGTGCCAGCAGTTATGGGACAGAAGCAACTAATGAAAAACTGTTTTTT	CASSYGTEATNEKLFF
TRBV28	NA	TRBD1	TRBJ2-5	TGTGCCAGCAGTACGAGATCAGGGGGTTTGAGGGGAGAGACCCAGTACTTC	CASSTRSGGLRGETQYF
TRBV7-6	NA	NA	TRBJ2-7	TGTGCCAGCAGCTTCGCTACAGTCTCCTACGAGCAGTACTTC	CASSFATVSYEQYF
TRBV28	NA	TRBD1	TRBJ1-2	TGTGCCAGCAGTCGACTAAATGGACAGGGGGGAAACTATGGCTACACCTTC	CASSRLNGQGGNYGYTF
TRBV5-8	NA	NA	TRBJ2-7	TGTGCCAGCAGCTCCGGCAGGCCACCCTACGAGCAGTACTTC	CASSSGRPPYEQYF
TRBV11-2	NA	NA	TRBJ1-1	TGTGCCAGCAGCCGCCAAGGAGTACATACGATGAACACTGAAGCTTTCTTT	CASSRQGVHTMNTEAFF
TRBV9	NA	TRBD1	TRBJ2-7	TGTGCCAGCAGCCCCCGACAGGGGGGGTACGAGCAGTACTTC	CASSPRQGGYEQYF
TRBV23-1	few	TRBD1	TRBJ1-6	TGCGCCAGCTGTCGGGCCAGGGGGGATTCACCCCTCCACTTT	CASCRARGDSPLHF
TRBV27	once	TRBD1	TRBJ1-1	TGTGCCAGCAGTCGGGACAGGGGGAACACTGAAGCTTTCTTT	CASSRDRGNTEAFF
TRBV4-1	NA	NA	TRBJ1-5	TGCGCCAGCAGCCAAGATTCGTTTTCCGGCAGGGGCGGAATTTTGAGCAATCAGCCCCAGCATTTT	CASSQDSFSGRGGILSNQPQHF
TRBV4-3	NA	NA	TRBJ2-2	TGCGCCAGCAGCCAAGCTCACGGGACGAGGGGGTATGTCGCCGGGGAGCTGTTTTTT	CASSQAHGTRGYVAGELFF
TRBV11-2	NA	TRBD2	TRBJ2-3	TGTGCCAGCAGCTTCCTAGCGGGAGAATCAGATACGCAGTATTTT	CASSFLAGESDTQYF
TRBV10-2	NA	NA	TRBJ1-5	TGCGCCAGCAGCAGGGGCGCGAGCAATCAGCCCCAGCATTTT	CASSRGASNQPQHF
TRBV7-2	NA	NA	TRBJ1-3	TGTGCCAGCAGCTTACTTTCCTTGGGCAGAAACACCATATATTTT	CASSLLSLGRNTIYF
TRBV10-3	NA	NA	TRBJ2-2	TGTGCCTCCAGTCAGGGGTCGAGCACCGGGGAGCTGTTTTTT	CASSQGSSTGELFF
TRBV5-4	NA	TRBD1	TRBJ1-1	TGTGCCAGCAGACCATCCACAGGGGAGAGGCGGGCTTTCTTT	CASRPSTGERRAFF
TRBV5-1	NA	NA	TRBJ1-4	TGCGCCAGCAGCTTATCCTCAGAGGCAACTAATGAAAAACTGTTTTTT	CASSLSSEATNEKLFF
TRBV7-9	NA	TRBD2	TRBJ2-1	TGTGCCAGCAGCTTGACGGGAGGAGTCGGCAATGAGCAGTTCTTC	CASSLTGGVGNEQFF
TRBV29-1	NA	TRBD2	TRBJ2-3	TGCAGCGTTACAACTCCGGGACTAGCGTCAGATACGCAGTATTTT	CSVTTPGLASDTQYF